The 18 T cell receptor beta chains listed next were all sequenced from one sample in a study of T cells in Graves' hyperthyroidism and ophthalmopathy. The TCR beta CDR3 regions underwent amplification using RNA transcripts as the source. HTBI primers were used for first-round RT-PCR of the TCR CDR3. One entry per CDR3 protein, called by TCRdb with MiXCR from the multiplex PCR reads. The sample yields about 560,000 distinct CDR3 sequences, just over 45% seen once. The sample taken for sequencing was peripheral blood or thyroid tissue (not recorded which). Receptors were obtained from a woman aged 18-29 years with Graves' hyperthyroidism.

This clonotype was detected once. This may arise from a read error, as a much more abundant clone is one base away. J is TRBJ1-1 and V is TRBV7-8, with a weak D call TRBD1 (6 bases). V lost 6 bases and J lost 11, with 25 bases in between. The CDR3 consists of 15 residues. Germline V CDR1 and CDR2: SGHVS, FQNEAQ. CDR3 in amino acids: CASSDVRQGPFWAFF. The CDR3, as DNA: TGTGCCAGCAGTGATGTGCGGCAGGGGCCTTTCTGGGCTTTCTTT.

The rearrangement links TRBV10-3 to TRBJ1-2; possibly TRBD1 for D (5 bases). The germline CDR1 and CDR2 sequences are ENHRY and SYGVKD. V lost 6 bases, J lost 8 bases, and 19 bases lay in between. The CDR3 consists of 14 residues. The CDR3, as DNA: TGTGCCATCAGCCCAAATAAGGGGAATCGAGGCTACACCTTC. Translating gives CAISPNKGNRGYTF.

This clonotype was found many times. V is TRBV12-3 or TRBV12-4 and J is TRBJ1-5; D is undetermined. This CDR3 spans 12 amino acids. Trimming removed 4 bases from V and 8 bases from J, with 9 bases in between. Here the CDR3 DNA reads TGTGCCAGCAGTTCGCCGTCTAAGCCCCAGCATTTT. Protein sequence: CASSSPSKPQHF.

As to this clonotype: At one end, the junction sequence differs from germline, possibly due to a read error. The CDR3 region has the DNA TGTGCCAGCAGTTACGGCCTAGCGGGAGGAGGCTACGAGCAGTACTTC. Protein sequence: CASSYGLAGGGYEQYF. The chain uses TRBV10-3 and TRBJ2-7; 11 positions agree with TRBD2. The germline gives CDR1 ENHRY, CDR2 SYGVKD. The CDR3 length is 16 residues.

This chain links TRBV20-1 with TRBJ1-1; the D gene is possibly TRBD1 (5 bases). The CDR3 is made up of 13 amino acids. Germline V gene data show CDR1 as DFQATT and CDR2 as SNEGSKA (reference sequence). V was clipped by 4 bases and J by 2 bases, with 11 bases between them. The CDR3 nucleotides read TGCAGTGCTAAACAGGACACCAACACTGAAGCTTTCTTT. This sequence encodes CSAKQDTNTEAFF.

This clonotype was recorded a few times. V is TRBV5-1 and J is TRBJ2-7; no firm D call. Trimming shortened V by 4 bases and J by 6 bases, and 11 bases separated the two germline ends. Germline CDR1 and CDR2: SGHRS and YFSETQ. This CDR3 spans 12 amino acids. Written as DNA, the CDR3 is TGCGCCAGCAGCGACGGGTCTCCCGAGCAGTACTTC. Amino acid sequence: CASSDGSPEQYF.

This chain connects TRBV2 to TRBJ1-1; 7 bases line up with TRBD1. After removal of 11 bases from V and 0 bases from J, the junction contained 6 bases not matched to a gene. The CDR3 sequence is 13 residues long. Germline V lookup: CDR1 SNHLY, CDR2 FYNNEI. The CDR3 DNA reads TGTGCCTCCTACAGGGGTGTGAACACTGAAGCTTTCTTT. It specifies CASYRGVNTEAFF.

Regarding this clonotype: A much larger clone lies one base from this, so it may be a read error. The chain carries TRBV29-1 and TRBJ1-1, with 7 bases identical to TRBD1. Germline CDR1 is SQVTM and CDR2 is ANQGSEA. The CDR3 consists of 12 residues. Trimming took 2 bases from V and 6 from J; bases not matched to a gene: 3. CDR3 in DNA: TGCAGCGTTGAAACAGGGGCCCCTGAAGCTTTCTTT. It yields the protein CSVETGAPEAFF.

The V and J genes are TRBV7-3 and TRBJ1-5, with 8 positions matching TRBD1. Germline V gene data show CDR1 as SGHTA and CDR2 as FQGTGA. The CDR3 has 18 amino acids. The V segment lost 4 bases and the J segment 0 bases; nucleotides outside the gene matches: 11. This CDR3 reads CASSYLRGQGYSNQPQHF. The CDR3 DNA is TGTGCCAGCAGCTACCTCAGAGGACAGGGTTATAGCAATCAGCCCCAGCATTTT.

This rearrangement joins TRBV29-1 to TRBJ2-5, with TRBD1 matching over 9 bases. The V segment lost 7 bases and the J segment 5 bases; nucleotides outside the gene matches: 8. Germline V gene lookup returns CDR1 SQVTM and CDR2 ANQGSEA. The CDR3 length is 13 residues. CDR3 residues: CSDHDRGFETQYF. CDR3 coding DNA: TGCAGCGATCACGACAGGGGGTTCGAGACCCAGTACTTC.

This clonotype was seen more than once but under ten times. The chain carries TRBV14 and TRBJ1-2, with 8 bases that match TRBD1. Trimming at V came to 6 bases and at J to 2 bases, leaving 8 bases not matched to a gene. There are 15 residues in the CDR3. Germline V gene data show CDR1 as SGHDN and CDR2 as FVKESK. CDR3 in amino acids: CASRGRTGNNYGYTF. The CDR3 bases are TGTGCCAGCAGGGGTAGGACAGGGAACAACTATGGCTACACCTTC.

The V call is TRBV7-9, the J call TRBJ1-3; D call uncertain. Trimming shortened V by 5 bases and J by 0 bases, and 8 bases separated the two germline ends. CDR1 SEHNR and CDR2 FQNEAQ come from the germline V gene (reference sequence). The CDR3 spans 14 residues. In DNA, the CDR3 is TGTGCCAGCAGCCAGACACCCTCTGGAAACACCATATATTTT. Translating gives CASSQTPSGNTIYF.

Written as DNA, the CDR3 is TGTGCCAGCTTGGCCTGGTACAGTTATAATTCACCCCTCCACTTT. As protein: CASLAWYSYNSPLHF. The chain is built from TRBV25-1 and TRBJ1-6; D ambiguous. V was cut by 8 bases and J by 4 bases, with 15 bases left in between. The CDR3 runs to 15 residues. Germline V gives CDR1 MGHDK, CDR2 SYGVNS.

This clonotype was detected once. DNA for the CDR3: TGTGCCAGCAGCGTAGATAGCCTTCTAGCGGGAACGAACACCGGGGAGCTGTTTTTT. Protein: CASSVDSLLAGTNTGELFF. The gene calls are TRBV9 and TRBJ2-2, with 9 positions matching TRBD2. CDR1 SGDLS and CDR2 YYNGEE come from the germline V gene. Trimming at V came to 0 bases and at J to 0 bases, leaving 9 bases not matched to a gene. CDR3 length equals 19 residues.

The chain has TRBV29-1 and TRBJ2-7, with 10 positions matching TRBD1. The germline V gene encodes CDR1 SQVTM and CDR2 ANQGSEA. This CDR3 has 13 amino acids. V gave up 6 bases and J gave up 5 bases; unmatched junction bases: 7. For the CDR3, the DNA is TGCAGCGTCACGAGGACAGGGGGTGACGAGCAGTACTTC. Protein sequence: CSVTRTGGDEQYF.

The gene calls are TRBV11-3 and TRBJ1-1; 7 bases agree with TRBD1. There are 17 residues in the CDR3. Germline CDR1 reads SGHNT; CDR2 reads YENEEA. V gave up 7 bases and J gave up 1 base; unmatched junction bases: 15. The CDR3 nucleotides are TGTGCCAGCACCAAAGCGACAGGGATGGGAAGGAACACTGAAGCTTTCTTT. It codes for CASTKATGMGRNTEAFF. Variable domain in full (rest from reference TRBV11-3 and TRBJ1-1): EAGVVQSPRYKIIEKKQPVAFWCNPISGHNTLYWYLQNLGQGPELLIRYENEEAVDDSQLPKDRFSAERLKGVDSTLKIQPAELGDSAVYLCASTKATGMGRNTEAFFGQGTRLTVV.

This clonotype appeared a few times. This chain uses TRBV4-1 with TRBJ2-5; a weak D match, TRBD2 (5 bases). Trimming took off 6 bases at V and 5 bases at J, with 16 bases between the two ends. The germline gives CDR1 MGHRA, CDR2 YSYEKL. This CDR3 spans 14 amino acids. This CDR3 is CASRPIAGRETQYF. Written as DNA, the CDR3 is TGCGCCAGCAGACCGATTGCGGGTCGGGAGACCCAGTACTTC.

The genes are TRBV10-1 and TRBJ1-2; D unclear. The V gene lost 6 bases and the J gene lost 3 bases, with 11 bases spanning the gap. Germline V gives CDR1 WNHNN, CDR2 SYGVQD (reference sequence). The CDR3 has 13 residues. CDR3 DNA sequence: TGCGCCAGCAGCGAGGACCGGTACTATGGCTACACCTTC. It yields the protein CASSEDRYYGYTF.